This T cell receptor beta chain stems from a study of blood T cell repertoires in COVID-19. About the study: Acute-phase and convalescent COVID-19 samples originated in the United States, Italy and Spain. Sample material is recorded as cDNA or gDNA derived from T cells, B-cell-depleted T cells, or PBMCs.

Trimming cost V 6 bases and J 0 bases, with 17 bases left between them. Germline V gene lookup returns CDR1 SGHTA and CDR2 FQGNSA. The CDR3 extends over 16 amino acids. Per the authors' pipeline: Estimated nucleated cell counts came from reference gene primer amplification. TCRdb keeps only in-frame clones here, not all; method: immunoSEQ multiplex PCR. V and J calls and clone size follow that table, whereas D and trimming were derived from the DNA. The sample comprises about 190,000 clones, approximately 80% of which are singletons, and approximately 13% rests with the top ten. This chain links TRBV7-2 with TRBJ1-2; perhaps TRBD1 as D (5 bases). This TCR derives from a woman in her forties or fifties with acute or convalescent COVID-19. Specimen: peripheral blood. CDR3 nucleotide sequence: TGTGCCAGCAGTCCACTCACCGGGGGTACTAACTATGGCTACACCTTC. This translates into CASSPLTGGTNYGYTF.